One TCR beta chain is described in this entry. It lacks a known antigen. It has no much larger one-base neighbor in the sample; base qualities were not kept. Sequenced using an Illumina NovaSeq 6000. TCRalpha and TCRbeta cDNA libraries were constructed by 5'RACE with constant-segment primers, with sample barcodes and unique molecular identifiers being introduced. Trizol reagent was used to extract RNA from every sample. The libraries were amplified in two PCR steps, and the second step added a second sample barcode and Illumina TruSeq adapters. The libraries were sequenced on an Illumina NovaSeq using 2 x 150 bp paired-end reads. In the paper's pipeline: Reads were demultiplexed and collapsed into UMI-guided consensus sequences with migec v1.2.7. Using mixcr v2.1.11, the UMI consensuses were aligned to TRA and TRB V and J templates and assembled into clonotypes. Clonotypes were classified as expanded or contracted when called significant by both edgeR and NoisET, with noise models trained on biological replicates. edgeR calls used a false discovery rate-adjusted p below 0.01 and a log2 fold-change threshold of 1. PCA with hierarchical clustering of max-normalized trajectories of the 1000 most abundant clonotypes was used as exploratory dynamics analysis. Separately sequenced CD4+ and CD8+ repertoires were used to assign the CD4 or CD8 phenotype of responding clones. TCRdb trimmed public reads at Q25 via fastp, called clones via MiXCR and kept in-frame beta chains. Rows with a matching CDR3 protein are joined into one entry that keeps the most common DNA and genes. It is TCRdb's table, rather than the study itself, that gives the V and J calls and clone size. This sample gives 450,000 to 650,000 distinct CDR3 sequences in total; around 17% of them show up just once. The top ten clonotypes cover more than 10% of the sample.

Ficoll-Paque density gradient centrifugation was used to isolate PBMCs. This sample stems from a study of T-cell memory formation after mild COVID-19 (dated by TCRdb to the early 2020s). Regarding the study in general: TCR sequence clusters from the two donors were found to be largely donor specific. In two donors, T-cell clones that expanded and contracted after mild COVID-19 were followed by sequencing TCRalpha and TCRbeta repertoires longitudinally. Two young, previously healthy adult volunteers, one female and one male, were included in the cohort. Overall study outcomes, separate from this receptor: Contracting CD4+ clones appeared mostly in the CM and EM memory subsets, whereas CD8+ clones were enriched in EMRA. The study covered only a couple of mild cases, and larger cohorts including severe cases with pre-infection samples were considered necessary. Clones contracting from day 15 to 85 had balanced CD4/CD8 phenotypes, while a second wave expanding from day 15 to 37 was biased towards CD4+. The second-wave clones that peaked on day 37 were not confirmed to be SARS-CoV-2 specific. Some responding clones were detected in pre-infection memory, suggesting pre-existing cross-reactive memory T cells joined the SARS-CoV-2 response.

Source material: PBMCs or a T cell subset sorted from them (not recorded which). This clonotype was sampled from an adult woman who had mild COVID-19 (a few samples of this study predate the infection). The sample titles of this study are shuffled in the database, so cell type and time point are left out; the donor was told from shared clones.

Read as DNA, the sequence is TGTGCCACCAGTGATTTTAGAGGCGGGCCGGAGACCCAGTACTTC. Translated, it gives CATSDFRGGPETQYF. The sequence is built from TRBV24-1 and TRBJ2-5, with a tentative D gene TRBD2 over 5 matching bases. Taken from cysteine to phenylalanine, the CDR3 has 15 residues. Only the CDR3 part of the read is kept: 45 bases, read in frame from the first base. Reading the germline V gene gives CDR1 KGHDR and CDR2 SFDVKD. The junction shows trimming of 1 base on V and 5 bases on J, plus 13 bases between the germline ends.